This T cell receptor (beta chain) was observed in a study of T cells after posttransplantation cyclophosphamide. General study points: Later post-transplant blood repertoires were often dominated by donor CD8+ memory clones. Tissue-infiltrating T cells from skin or gut overlapped little with blood T cells.

Only in-frame clones appear in the TCRdb table, and some are missing; sequencing was by immunoSEQ multiplex PCR. The profile covers 2,000 or so clones, none occurring a single time. This clone was observed many times. Its antigen is unidentified. This CDR3 comprises 15 residues. V was clipped by 6 bases and J by 5 bases, with 19 bases between them. In germline, CDR1 is MDHEN, CDR2 SYDVKM. Busulfan-fludarabine conditioning, marrow transplant, and cyclophosphamide on days +3 and +4 were administered. The sequence derives from a female patient between 60 and 69 years old who received an allogeneic stem cell transplant from a related donor and was CMV-positive. Some of the T cells might come from the graft donor. V usage is TRBV28 and J usage is TRBJ1-1; no firm D call. The sample here was PBMCs, taken 86 days after allogeneic stem cell transplant with posttransplant cyclophosphamide. CDR3 nucleotide sequence: TGTGCCAGCAGCTTGAATGATAGGGCGCAGACTGAAGCTTTCTTT. Its protein product is CASSLNDRAQTEAFF.